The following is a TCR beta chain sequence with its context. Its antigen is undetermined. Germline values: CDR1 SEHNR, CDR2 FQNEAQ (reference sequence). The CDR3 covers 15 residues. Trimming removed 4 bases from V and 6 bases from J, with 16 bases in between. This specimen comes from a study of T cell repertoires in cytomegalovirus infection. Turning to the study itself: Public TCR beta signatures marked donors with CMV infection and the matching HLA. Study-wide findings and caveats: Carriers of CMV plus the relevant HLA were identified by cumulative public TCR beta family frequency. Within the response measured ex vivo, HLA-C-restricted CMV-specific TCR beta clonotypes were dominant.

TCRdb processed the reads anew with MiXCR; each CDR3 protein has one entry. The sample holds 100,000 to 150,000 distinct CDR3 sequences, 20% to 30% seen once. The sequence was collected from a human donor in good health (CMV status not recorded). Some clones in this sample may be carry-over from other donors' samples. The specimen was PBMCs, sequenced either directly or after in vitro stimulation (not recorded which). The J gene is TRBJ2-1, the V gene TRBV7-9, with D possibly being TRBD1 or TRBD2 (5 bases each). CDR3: CASSSGPTRGNEQFF. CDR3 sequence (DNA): TGTGCCAGCAGCTCCGGACCTACGAGGGGCAATGAGCAGTTCTTC.